This is a list of T cell receptor beta chains from one sample in a study of T-cell reconstitution after alpha-beta-depleted transplantation in children. Via MiXCR, TCRdb re-called the PCR reads, giving one row per CDR3 protein. The profile shows 580,000 or so distinct CDR3 sequences, roughly 24% of them singletons. This specimen was PBMCs, mostly from graft donor cells, taken 360 days after TCRalphabeta/CD19-depleted stem cell transplant. These receptors originate from a boy younger than two who had a stem cell transplant for acute myeloid leukemia, so the T cells may come from the graft donor. Both conserved end residues are part of each CDR3. Each record gives: J gene, V gene, D gene, CDR3 protein. A D gene is named only where the DNA matches it firmly.

>TRBJ2-3|TRBV6-5|-
CASSYVGTPSTDTQYF
>TRBJ2-1|TRBV27|TRBD2
CASSPLDSGGPGEQFF
>TRBJ2-2|TRBV6-6|-
CASKVGGELFF
>TRBJ2-3|TRBV5-1|-
CASWLADTQYF
>TRBJ2-1|TRBV5-1|-
CASSLVAEQFF
>TRBJ2-3|TRBV13|-
CASSSGLRTDTQYF
>TRBJ2-5|TRBV7-2|TRBD1
CASSLEGQGGLETQYF
>TRBJ1-1|TRBV20-1|-
CSARELGAANTEAFF
>TRBJ2-1|TRBV12-3/TRBV12-4|TRBD1
CASSLSFGTGPYNEQFF
>TRBJ2-3|TRBV20-1|-
CSATSGTNTPSTDTQYF
>TRBJ2-1|TRBV7-9|-
CASSRTPYNEQFF
>TRBJ2-1|TRBV20-1|TRBD2
CSARGPGLAGGLKEQFF
>TRBJ2-3|TRBV27|TRBD2
CASSSRGGLKDTQYF
>TRBJ2-5|TRBV9|TRBD1
CASGAGGVQETQYF